The present TCR beta chain was sequenced within a study of OX40 agonist ivuxolimab in advanced cancers. Individuals having autoimmune disease history or systemic immunosuppression were not enrolled. The germline gives CDR1 SGDLS, CDR2 YYNGEE. Trimming took off 0 bases at V and 5 bases at J, with 20 bases between the two ends. The CDR3 is 17 amino acids. This table comes from immunoSEQ multiplex PCR, and its TCRdb copy is limited to in-frame clones, with some not included. The sample holds around 56,000 clones, around 75% seen once. This specimen was CD4+ or CD8+ T cells sorted from blood, taken in a trial of the OX40 agonist ivuxolimab. The chain combines TRBV9 with TRBJ2-5; D tentatively fits TRBD1 or TRBD2 (5 bases each). The sequence came from an adult with an advanced solid tumor such as melanoma, head and neck, liver or kidney cancer. Here the CDR3 reads CASSVDWDPARVETQYF. Here the CDR3 DNA reads TGTGCCAGCAGCGTAGATTGGGACCCCGCTCGTGTGGAGACCCAGTACTTC. Looking up the rest from reference TRBV9 and TRBJ2-5 gives the full variable domain: DSGVTQTPKHLITATGQRVTLRCSPRSGDLSVYWYQQSLDQGLQFLIQYYNGEERAKGNILERFSAQQFPDLHSELNLSSLELGDSALYFCASSVDWDPARVETQYFGPGTRLLVL.